The T cell receptor (beta chain) under discussion was sequenced for a study of Graves' ophthalmopathy and Graves' hyperthyroidism. RNA served as the template for amplifying TCR beta CDR3 regions. An opening RT-PCR round employed HTBI primers and preceded a second-round multiplex PCR. One entry per CDR3 protein, called by TCRdb with MiXCR from the multiplex PCR reads. The sample has 300,000 to 350,000 distinct CDR3 sequences, roughly a sixth seen once; the top ten hold roughly an eighth. This clonotype was recorded many times. The length of the CDR3 is 15 residues. Germline V lookup: CDR1 SGDLS, CDR2 YYNGEE. With 4 bases clipped from V and 8 bases from J, the junction kept 9 bases outside the gene matches.

This TCR was sampled from an adult man with Graves' ophthalmopathy. This chain uses TRBV9 with TRBJ1-6; 7 bases match TRBD1. Sequencing input: peripheral blood. CDR3 in amino acids: CASSQSGGSDSPLHF. In nucleotides, the CDR3 is TGTGCCAGCAGCCAGTCAGGGGGAAGTGATTCACCCCTCCACTTT.